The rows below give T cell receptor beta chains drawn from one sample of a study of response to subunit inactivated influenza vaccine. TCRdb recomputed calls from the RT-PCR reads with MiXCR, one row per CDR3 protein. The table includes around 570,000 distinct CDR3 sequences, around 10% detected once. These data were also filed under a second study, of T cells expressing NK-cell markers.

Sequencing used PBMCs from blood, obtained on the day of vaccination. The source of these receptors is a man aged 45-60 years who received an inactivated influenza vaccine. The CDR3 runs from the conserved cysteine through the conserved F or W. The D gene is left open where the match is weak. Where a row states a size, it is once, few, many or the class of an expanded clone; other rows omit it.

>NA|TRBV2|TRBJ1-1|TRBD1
CASSTTGVNTEAFF
TGTGCCAGCAGCACTACAGGGGTGAACACTGAAGCTTTCTTT
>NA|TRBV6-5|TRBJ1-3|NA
CASSYSRSDAGNTIYF
TGTGCCAGCAGTTACTCACGGTCAGACGCTGGAAACACCATATATTTT
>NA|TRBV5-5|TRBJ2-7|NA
CASSLDRKSSYEQYF
TGTGCCAGCAGCTTGGACAGGAAAAGCTCCTACGAGCAGTACTTC
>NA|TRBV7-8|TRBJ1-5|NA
CASSLAERKGVNQPQHF
TGTGCCAGCAGCTTAGCCGAAAGGAAGGGAGTCAATCAGCCCCAGCATTTT
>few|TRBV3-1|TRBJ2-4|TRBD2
CASSQEPSGRIQYF
TGTGCCAGCAGCCAAGAACCTAGCGGGAGAATTCAGTACTTC
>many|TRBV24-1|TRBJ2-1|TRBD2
CATSDELTSGNNEQFF
TGTGCCACCAGTGACGAGTTGACTAGCGGTAACAATGAGCAGTTCTTC
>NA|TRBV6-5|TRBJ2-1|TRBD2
CASSYHRSSGGALKEQFF
TGTGCCAGCAGTTACCACAGGTCTAGCGGGGGGGCATTGAAAGAGCAGTTCTTC
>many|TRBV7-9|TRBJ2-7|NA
CASTQGPGEQYF
TGTGCCAGCACTCAAGGTCCGGGAGAGCAGTACTTC
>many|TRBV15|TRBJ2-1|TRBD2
CATSRDPTSGAHTYNEQFF
TGTGCCACCAGCAGAGATCCAACTAGCGGGGCCCATACCTACAATGAGCAGTTCTTC
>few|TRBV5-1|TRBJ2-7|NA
CASSSYTEQYF
TGCGCCAGCAGCTCGTACACCGAGCAGTACTTC
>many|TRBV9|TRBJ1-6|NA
CASSVGQLNSPLHF
TGTGCCAGCAGCGTAGGACAGCTCAATTCACCCCTCCACTTT
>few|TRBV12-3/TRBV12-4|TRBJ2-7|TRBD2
CASSLSPPVLAGAYEQYF
TGTGCCAGCAGTTTATCCCCCCCCGTACTAGCGGGGGCCTACGAGCAGTACTTC
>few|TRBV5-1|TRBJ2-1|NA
CASSRTLNEQFF
TGCGCCAGCAGCAGGACCCTCAATGAGCAGTTCTTC
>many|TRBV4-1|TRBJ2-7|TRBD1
CASSKPGQGYEQYF
TGCGCCAGCAGCAAACCGGGACAGGGGTACGAGCAGTACTTC
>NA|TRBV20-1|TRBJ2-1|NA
CSAKGTTSSYNEQFF
TGCAGTGCTAAAGGGACCACTAGCTCCTACAATGAGCAGTTCTTC
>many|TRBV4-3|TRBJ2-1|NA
CASSQDPRRVRYNEQFF
TGCGCCAGCAGCCAAGATCCTCGAAGGGTGAGATACAATGAGCAGTTCTTC
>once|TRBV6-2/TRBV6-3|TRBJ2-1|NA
CASSYSGRSYNEQFF
TGTGCCAGCAGTTACTCGGGAAGGTCCTACAATGAGCAGTTCTTC
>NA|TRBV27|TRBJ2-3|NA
CASSIGYSTDTQYF
TGTGCCAGCAGTATCGGGTACAGTACAGATACGCAGTATTTT
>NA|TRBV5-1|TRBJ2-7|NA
CASSLSPGSGYEQYF
TGCGCCAGCAGCTTGAGCCCAGGCAGCGGGTACGAGCAGTACTTC
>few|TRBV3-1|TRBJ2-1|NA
CASSQGHNNEQFF
TGTGCCAGCAGCCAAGGTCATAACAATGAGCAGTTCTTC
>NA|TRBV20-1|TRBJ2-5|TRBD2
CSAHPGLAGEVKETQYF
TGCAGTGCTCATCCGGGACTAGCGGGAGAAGTGAAAGAGACCCAGTACTTC
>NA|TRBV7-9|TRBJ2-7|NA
CASSPEGRSYEQYF
TGTGCCAGCAGCCCTGAGGGTCGATCCTACGAGCAGTACTTC
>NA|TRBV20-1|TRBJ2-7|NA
CSARELGSGLAYEQYF
TGCAGTGCTAGAGAGCTAGGAAGCGGGCTAGCCTACGAGCAGTACTTC
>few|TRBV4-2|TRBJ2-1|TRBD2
CASSQGTSGTDEQFF
TGTGCCAGCAGCCAAGGGACTAGCGGGACAGATGAGCAGTTCTTC
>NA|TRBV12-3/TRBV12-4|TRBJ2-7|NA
CASSFRTPNTPQYF
TGTGCCAGCAGTTTCAGAACACCAAATACCCCTCAGTACTTC
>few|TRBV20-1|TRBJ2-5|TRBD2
CSARGLAEPKYQETQYF
TGCAGTGCTAGAGGACTAGCGGAGCCCAAGTACCAAGAGACCCAGTACTTC
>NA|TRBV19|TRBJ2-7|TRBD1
CASKGQDSYEQYF
TGTGCCAGTAAGGGACAGGACTCCTACGAGCAGTACTTC
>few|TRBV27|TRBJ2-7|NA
CASSRTASYEQYF
TGTGCCAGCAGTCGTACAGCTTCCTACGAGCAGTACTTC
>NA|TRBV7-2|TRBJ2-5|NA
CASSLVLSGETQYF
TGTGCCAGCAGCTTAGTTTTGTCGGGGGAGACCCAGTACTTC
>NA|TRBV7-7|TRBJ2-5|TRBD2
CAVLVTSGYQETQYF
TGTGCCGTGCTTGTGACTAGCGGGTACCAAGAGACCCAGTACTTC
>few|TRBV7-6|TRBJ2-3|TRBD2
CASSLYRGVTDTQYF
TGTGCCAGCAGCTTATACCGGGGGGTGACAGATACGCAGTATTTT
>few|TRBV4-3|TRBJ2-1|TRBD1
CASSRTTGTGAYNEQFF
TGCGCCAGCAGCCGAACAACCGGGACAGGGGCTTACAATGAGCAGTTCTTC
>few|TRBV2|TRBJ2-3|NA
CASVRDSPLSDTQYF
TGTGCCAGCGTTAGGGATTCCCCACTCTCTGATACGCAGTATTTT